The following is a TCR beta chain sequence with its context. Its target is unknown. Given the absence of the conserved phenylalanine or tryptophan at the CDR3 end, a read error is likely. No DNA is shown, since the ends of the CDR3 on it are uncertain; the CDR3 is the one TCRdb lists. TCRbeta libraries were built with three rounds of nested PCR, modified from ARM-PCR. TCRdb reanalysed the multiplex PCR reads using MiXCR and keeps one entry per CDR3 protein. The sample yields 200,000 to 250,000 distinct CDR3 sequences, 70% to 75% seen once. From its first to its last residue, the CDR3 has 14 amino acids. The germline V gene encodes CDR1 DFQATT and CDR2 SNEGSKA (reference sequence). The sample belongs to a study of tumor and adjacent non-tumor tissue in lung cancer. Notes on the study in general: In normal lung, the top 100 clones were significantly more dominant than in tumor.

This sample's RNA came from whole unsorted tissue. The TCR sequence derives from a man in his 60s with non-small cell lung cancer. Sample: lung tumor tissue. This chain links TRBV20-1 with TRBJ2-7; the table's D call TRBD1 went unverified against the DNA. The CDR3 sequence: CSAHSGQANHEKYL.